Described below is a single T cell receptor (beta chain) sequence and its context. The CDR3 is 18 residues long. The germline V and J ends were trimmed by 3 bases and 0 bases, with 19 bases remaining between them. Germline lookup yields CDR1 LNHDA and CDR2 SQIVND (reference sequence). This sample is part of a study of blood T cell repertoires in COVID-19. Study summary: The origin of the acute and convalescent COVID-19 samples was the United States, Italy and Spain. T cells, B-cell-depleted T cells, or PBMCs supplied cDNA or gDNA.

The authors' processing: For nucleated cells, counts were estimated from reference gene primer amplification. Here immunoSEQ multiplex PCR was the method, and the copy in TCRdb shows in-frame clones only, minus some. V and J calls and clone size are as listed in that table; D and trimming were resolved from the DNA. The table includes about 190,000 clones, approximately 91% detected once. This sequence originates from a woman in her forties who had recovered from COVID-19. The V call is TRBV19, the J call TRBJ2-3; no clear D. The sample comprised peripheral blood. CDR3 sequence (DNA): TGTGCCAGTAGTATGTCACGACTTGTGATTTCTAGCACAGATACGCAGTATTTT. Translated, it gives CASSMSRLVISSTDTQYF.